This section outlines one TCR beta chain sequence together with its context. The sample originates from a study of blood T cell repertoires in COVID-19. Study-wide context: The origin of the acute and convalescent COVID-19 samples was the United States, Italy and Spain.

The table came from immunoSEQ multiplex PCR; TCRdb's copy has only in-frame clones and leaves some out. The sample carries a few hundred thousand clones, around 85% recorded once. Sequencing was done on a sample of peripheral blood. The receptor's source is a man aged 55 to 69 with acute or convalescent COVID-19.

CDR3: CASSSWTGGVSTEAFF. The CDR3 DNA reads TGTGCCAGTAGTTCCTGGACAGGGGGCGTGAGCACTGAAGCTTTCTTT. The chain employs TRBV19 and TRBJ1-1; TRBD1 aligns across 11 bases. This CDR3 has 16 residues. Losses at the gene ends were 5 bases for V and 4 bases for J; bases not matched to a gene: 9. The germline CDR1 and CDR2 sequences are LNHDA and SQIVND (reference sequence).